These 30 T cell receptor beta chains came from one sample sequenced in a study of T cells after yellow fever vaccination. Using its own MiXCR run on the 5' RACE reads, TCRdb lists one record per CDR3 protein. The data contain a few hundred thousand distinct CDR3 sequences, roughly 4.3% of them singletons. The starting material was PBMCs, obtained 5 days after the yellow fever booster vaccination. These receptors all stem from a man between 18 and 29 years old who received the YFV17D yellow fever vaccine.

The chain uses TRBV12-3 or TRBV12-4 and TRBJ2-5; 15 nucleotides match TRBD2. The ends lost 3 bases at V and 5 bases at J; junction bases unmatched: 10. CDR3 length: 18 amino acids. CDR3: CASSFPGLAGGPYETQYF. The CDR3 coding sequence is TGTGCCAGCAGTTTTCCCGGACTAGCGGGGGGGCCGTATGAGACCCAGTACTTC.

The V and J genes are TRBV6-5 and TRBJ1-3, with D unclear. The germline V gene has CDR1 MNHEY and CDR2 SVGAGI. The CDR3 loop spans 14 amino acids. V lost 6 bases, J lost 0 bases, and 9 bases lay in between. The chain's CDR3 is CASSGGTSGNTIYF. The DNA of the CDR3 is TGTGCCAGCAGCGGAGGAACCTCTGGAAACACCATATATTTT.

The rearrangement joins TRBV5-1 to TRBJ1-2; TRBD1 aligns across 11 bases. CDR1 and CDR2 (germline): SGHRS, YFSETQ. With V trimmed by 4 bases and J by 7 bases, 6 bases remained unmatched. CDR3 size: 14 residues. CDR3 amino acids: CASSTDRGQGGYTF. The CDR3 nucleotides are TGCGCCAGCAGCACGGACAGGGGGCAAGGTGGCTACACCTTC. Using reference TRBV5-1 and TRBJ1-2 for the parts outside the CDR3, the full variable domain is KAGVTQTPRYLIKTRGQQVTLSCSPISGHRSVSWYQQTPGQGLQFLFEYFSETQRNKGNFPGRFSGRQFSNSRSEMNVSTLELGDSALYLCASSTDRGQGGYTFGSGTRLTVV.

This clonotype appeared a few times. This chain links TRBV7-2 with TRBJ1-2; TRBD1 matches 9 bases. Germline V CDR1 and CDR2: SGHTA, FQGNSA. This CDR3 comprises 17 residues. V lost 1 base to trimming and J lost 2 bases; unmatched junction nucleotides: 8. This CDR3 reads CASSLGSGTGINYGYTF. CDR3 DNA: TGTGCCAGCAGCTTAGGGAGTGGGACAGGGATCAACTATGGCTACACCTTC.

The chain carries TRBV12-3 or TRBV12-4 and TRBJ1-2, with D possibly being TRBD1 (5 bases). The CDR3 spans 16 residues. The germline V and J ends were trimmed by 2 bases and 3 bases, with 16 bases remaining between them. The CDR3 is CASSLRSGGLDYGYTF. DNA for the CDR3: TGTGCCAGCAGTTTAAGGTCCGGGGGTTTGGACTATGGCTACACCTTC.

The CDR3 spells CASRGLAVDTQYF. CDR3 bases: TGTGCCAGCAGGGGACTAGCGGTAGATACGCAGTATTTT. The rearrangement links TRBV6-5 to TRBJ2-3; 11 nucleotides agree with TRBD2. Germline trimming cut 6 bases from V and 5 bases from J; bases unmatched to any gene: 1. The CDR3 is 13 residues long. The germline CDR1 and CDR2 sequences are MNHEY and SVGAGI.

This clonotype was seen a few times. The chain recombines TRBV12-3 or TRBV12-4 with TRBJ1-2; unclear D gene. Deletions cut 6 bases from V and 0 bases from J, with 11 bases between. The CDR3 contains 14 residues. This chain's CDR3 is CASSGSGANYGYTF. CDR3 coding DNA: TGTGCCAGCAGCGGGTCAGGAGCTAACTATGGCTACACCTTC.

This clonotype was observed a few times. V is TRBV4-3 and J is TRBJ2-1, with D perhaps matching TRBD1 (5 bases). The germline V and J ends were trimmed by 0 bases and 7 bases, with 16 bases remaining between them. Germline-derived CDR1 and CDR2 are LGHNA and YSLEER. The CDR3 sequence is 16 residues long. Here the CDR3 DNA reads TGCGCCAGCAGCCAAGATCCCCCCGGGCCAGGGAATGAGCAGTTCTTC. This gives the protein CASSQDPPGPGNEQFF.

This clonotype was observed a handful of times. This sequence joins TRBV27 and TRBJ1-2; no clear D. Per the germline V gene, CDR1 is MNHEY and CDR2 is SMNVEV (reference sequence). V lost 0 bases and J 4 bases, leaving 6 bases between the germline ends. CDR3 length equals 13 residues. The CDR3 DNA follows: TGTGCCAGCAGTTTATCCCCCGCCTATGGCTACACCTTC. Its translation is CASSLSPAYGYTF.

This clonotype was seen a few times. This sequence joins TRBV5-1 and TRBJ1-2; D may be TRBD1 (5 bases). Deletions cut 3 bases from V and 2 bases from J, with 20 bases between. Germline values: CDR1 SGHRS, CDR2 YFSETQ. The CDR3 has 17 residues. The DNA for the CDR3 is TGCGCCAGCAGCTCCACACCCCGGGACGGACGAAACTATGGCTACACCTTC. This gives the protein CASSSTPRDGRNYGYTF.

This clonotype was seen more than once but under ten times. This rearrangement joins TRBV25-1 to TRBJ1-1, with 10 bases that match TRBD1. Germline V CDR1 and CDR2: MGHDK, SYGVNS. The CDR3 runs to 14 residues. The trim removed 6 bases at V and 3 bases at J, leaving 4 bases unmatched. CDR3 coding DNA: TGTGCCAGCAGCTCGGGACAGGGGCACACTGAAGCTTTCTTT. It encodes CASSSGQGHTEAFF.

J is TRBJ2-2 and V is TRBV4-2; no definite D call. CDR3 size: 16 residues. Trimming cost V 0 bases and J 6 bases, with 14 bases left between them. The germline CDR1 and CDR2 sequences are LGHNA and YNFKEQ. CDR3 sequence: CASSQESRIVAGELFF. For the CDR3, the DNA is TGTGCCAGCAGCCAAGAGTCTAGGATCGTCGCCGGGGAGCTGTTTTTT.

This clonotype has ten or more counts. The V call is TRBV5-1, the J call TRBJ2-3, with 9 nucleotides matching TRBD2. Germline V gene sequence: CDR1 SGHRS, CDR2 YFSETQ. This CDR3 contains 16 residues. The ends lost 3 bases at V and 3 bases at J; junction bases unmatched: 8. The CDR3 reads CASSSLSSGGTDTQYF. The CDR3 bases are TGCGCCAGCAGCTCCCTTTCGAGCGGGGGGACAGATACGCAGTATTTT.

The V and J genes are TRBV7-2 and TRBJ2-1; 10 bases agree with TRBD1. Germline V gene data show CDR1 as SGHTA and CDR2 as FQGNSA. Trimming cost V 5 bases and J 4 bases; bases outside gene matches: 8. The CDR3 loop spans 16 amino acids. CDR3 sequence: CASSTPGQGKYNEQFF. In nucleotides, the CDR3 is TGTGCCAGCAGCACACCGGGACAGGGGAAATACAATGAGCAGTTCTTC.

This clonotype occurred many times. This sequence joins TRBV20-1 and TRBJ1-2; tentatively, D is TRBD1 (6 bases). CDR3 length: 13 amino acids. Germline CDR1 and CDR2: DFQATT and SNEGSKA (reference sequence). V was trimmed by 1 base and J by 8 bases, leaving 14 bases between them. The CDR3 reads CSARVTGTPGYTF. CDR3 sequence (DNA): TGCAGTGCTAGAGTCACAGGGACCCCGGGCTACACCTTC.

V gene TRBV5-4 combines with J gene TRBJ2-3; 9 bases align to TRBD2. The CDR3 consists of 13 residues. CDR1 and CDR2 from the germline V gene are SGHNT and YYREEE (reference sequence). The trim removed 2 bases at V and 7 bases at J, leaving 2 bases unmatched. The CDR3 nucleotides are TGTGCCAGCAGCTTCAGCGGGGGGAATACGCAGTATTTT. This encodes CASSFSGGNTQYF.

The V call is TRBV6-2 or TRBV6-3, the J call TRBJ2-5; D could derive from TRBD1 or TRBD2 (5 bases each). The CDR3 consists of 16 residues. Per germline, CDR1 MNHEY and CDR2 SVGEGT. The V end was cut by 5 bases, the J end by 6 bases, with 22 bases between. For the CDR3, the DNA is TGTGCCAGCAGTCCCCCGAGATCCCGGGACGGGAAGACCCAGTACTTC. Translated: CASSPPRSRDGKTQYF.

This clonotype was detected a few times. The V call is TRBV11-1, the J call TRBJ2-1, with D possibly being TRBD1 or TRBD2 (6 bases each). This CDR3 region has 15 residues. Germline V gene sequence: CDR1 SGHAT, CDR2 FQDESV (reference sequence). V lost 1 base, J lost 5 bases, and 12 bases lay in between. The CDR3 DNA reads TGTGCCAGCAGCTTAGACATGGGGGGCAACAATGAGCAGTTCTTC. It is translated as CASSLDMGGNNEQFF.

The rearrangement joins TRBV20-1 to TRBJ2-5; 7 bases map to TRBD2. The CDR3 has 13 amino acids. Germline-derived CDR1 and CDR2 are DFQATT and SNEGSKA (reference sequence). V lost 3 bases to trimming and J lost 0 bases; unmatched junction nucleotides: 1. CDR3 in DNA: TGCAGTGCTAGGGGGACTAACCAAGAGACCCAGTACTTC. Its translation is CSARGTNQETQYF.

This clonotype was counted ten times or more. The chain uses TRBV7-9 and TRBJ2-4, with D unclear. CDR1 is SEHNR, CDR2 FQNEAQ, per germline (reference sequence). The CDR3 is 15 residues long. V gave up 5 bases and J gave up 0 bases, with 11 bases separating them. The CDR3, as DNA: TGTGCCAGCAGCCACTTCGCTCTAGCCAAAAACATTCAGTACTTC. Translation gives CASSHFALAKNIQYF.

In this sample, this clonotype turned up many times. CDR3 residues: CASSLGLVSYNEQFF. The CDR3 bases are TGCGCCAGCAGCTTGGGGCTAGTGTCCTACAATGAGCAGTTCTTC. The J gene is TRBJ2-1, the V gene TRBV5-1; D unresolved. Germline V lookup: CDR1 SGHRS, CDR2 YFSETQ. V was pared by 0 bases and J by 1 base, with 8 bases between. This CDR3 comprises 15 residues.

The CDR3, as DNA: TGTGCCAGCAGAGACAATACCGGCGCGGCAGGCAGAGAAAAACTGTTTTTT. Translation gives CASRDNTGAAGREKLFF. The J gene is TRBJ1-4, the V gene TRBV28; no firm D call. Germline V lookup: CDR1 MDHEN, CDR2 SYDVKM. This CDR3 has 17 residues. V was trimmed by 6 bases and J by 8 bases, leaving 25 bases between them.

This clonotype was counted a few times. The chain has TRBV27 and TRBJ1-5; 7 nucleotides align to TRBD1. Losses at the gene ends were 5 bases for V and 5 bases for J; bases not matched to a gene: 6. The CDR3 covers 14 residues. Germline V CDR1 and CDR2: MNHEY, SMNVEV (reference sequence). The CDR3 spells CASSLGTVDQPQHF. CDR3 nucleotides: TGTGCCAGCAGTCTTGGGACAGTTGATCAGCCCCAGCATTTT.

In this sample, this clonotype turned up many times. J is TRBJ2-3 and V is TRBV5-1; D might be TRBD1 (6 bases). The CDR3 has 15 amino acids. Germline V gene data show CDR1 as SGHRS and CDR2 as YFSETQ. V lost 0 bases, J lost 7 bases, and 15 bases lay in between. CDR3 amino acids: CASSLGTAEVNTQYF. The CDR3 DNA sequence: TGCGCCAGCAGCTTGGGGACAGCAGAGGTGAATACGCAGTATTTT.

This clonotype was seen a handful of times. The chain joins TRBV6-1 to TRBJ1-2; no reliable D call. Germline CDR1 reads MNHNS; CDR2 reads SASEGT. The CDR3 loop spans 13 amino acids. The germline V and J ends were trimmed by 2 bases and 7 bases, with 11 bases remaining between them. This CDR3 reads CASSEWTEGGYTF. As DNA, the CDR3 is TGTGCCAGCAGTGAATGGACGGAGGGTGGCTACACCTTC.

This clonotype came up a few times. The chain carries TRBV6-2 or TRBV6-3 and TRBJ2-7, with D possibly matching TRBD2 (6 bases). The CDR3 is 13 amino acids. Trimming took off 5 bases at V and 6 bases at J, with 14 bases between the two ends. Germline CDR1 reads MNHEY; CDR2 reads SVGEGT. CDR3 nucleotide sequence: TGTGCCAGCAGTCAGACTTCTAGCGCCGAGCAGTACTTC. Protein product: CASSQTSSAEQYF.

Ten or more counts support this clonotype. The chain combines TRBV3-1 with TRBJ1-1; D unresolved. V was pared by 4 bases and J by 2 bases, with 8 bases between. CDR1 LGHDT and CDR2 YNNKEL come from the germline V gene (reference sequence). The CDR3 has 13 amino acids. CDR3 coding DNA: TGTGCCAGCAGCCCCTCACATAACACTGAAGCTTTCTTT. Residues: CASSPSHNTEAFF.

The rearrangement joins TRBV20-1 to TRBJ2-3, with D perhaps TRBD2 (6 bases). This CDR3 is 13 amino acids long. Looked up from germline, CDR1 is DFQATT and CDR2 is SNEGSKA (reference sequence). V was clipped by 4 bases and J by 0 bases, with 8 bases between them. In DNA form, the CDR3 reads TGCAGTGCTATCGGGGGTAGCACAGATACGCAGTATTTT. Translation gives CSAIGGSTDTQYF.

This clonotype was counted many times. The V and J genes are TRBV4-3 and TRBJ1-1; D is unclear. Between the trimmed V and J ends, which lost 4 bases and 6 bases, there was a span of 15 bases. This CDR3 contains 14 residues. CDR1 and CDR2 from the germline V gene are LGHNA and YSLEER. The CDR3 DNA sequence: TGCGCCAGCAGCCTAACCCTGGGATCCTCTGAAGCTTTCTTT. Protein sequence: CASSLTLGSSEAFF.

This clonotype was observed a handful of times. The chain carries TRBV5-1 and TRBJ2-5, with D perhaps matching TRBD2 (6 bases). CDR1 and CDR2 (germline): SGHRS, YFSETQ. The CDR3 runs to 13 residues. Trimming stripped 6 bases from V and 3 bases from J, with 12 bases between. The chain's CDR3 is CASTKTREETQYF. In DNA form, the CDR3 reads TGCGCCAGCACCAAGACTAGAGAAGAGACCCAGTACTTC.